These 31 T cell receptor beta chains share one sample of origin, sequenced in a study of identical twins. TCRdb processed the 5' RACE reads anew with MiXCR; each CDR3 protein has one entry. Of 1.5 million to 2 million distinct CDR3 sequences in the sample, about 31% are singletons; the top ten hold around 0.25%. Specimen: cord blood. All receptors come from a newborn girl in good health.

This clonotype was detected a few times. This CDR3 is CASSGRGDSPLHF. CDR3 bases: TGCGCCAGCAGCGGCAGGGGGGATTCACCCCTCCACTTT. The gene calls are TRBV5-1 and TRBJ1-6, with TRBD1 identical over 7 bases. The J segment lost 8 bases and the V segment lost 4 bases, leaving 3 bases of the junction unmatched. This CDR3 has 13 amino acids. Germline CDR1 is SGHRS and CDR2 is YFSETQ.

This clonotype was observed at least ten times. The chain couples TRBV29-1 to TRBJ1-5, with 9 bases aligning to TRBD1. The junction had 1 base not matched to a gene; V was cut back by 4 bases and J by 0 bases. The CDR3 runs to 14 residues. CDR1 SQVTM and CDR2 ANQGSEA come from the germline V gene. CDR3 in amino acids: CSVATGGSNQPQHF. As DNA, the CDR3 is TGCAGCGTTGCGACAGGGGGTAGCAATCAGCCCCAGCATTTT.

This clonotype has only a few counts. The J gene is TRBJ1-6, the V gene TRBV2; no clear D. The V end lost 6 bases, the J end lost 0 bases, and 9 bases lay between the germline ends. CDR3 length equals 15 residues. Per germline, CDR1 SNHLY and CDR2 FYNNEI. The CDR3, as DNA: TGTGCCAGCAGCCACGAGGGCTCCTATAATTCACCCCTCCACTTT. Amino acids: CASSHEGSYNSPLHF.

This chain connects TRBV27 to TRBJ2-7, with 7 bases matching TRBD1. Germline V gene sequence: CDR1 MNHEY, CDR2 SMNVEV (reference sequence). Germline trimming cut 5 bases from V and 1 base from J; bases unmatched to any gene: 8. The CDR3 runs 15 residues. CDR3 nucleotide sequence: TGTGCCAGCAGTCCAATACAGGGGTTATCCTACGAGCAGTACTTC. Protein: CASSPIQGLSYEQYF.

This clonotype was detected only a few times. This chain uses TRBV7-9 with TRBJ1-1, with D perhaps matching TRBD1 (5 bases). The CDR3 contains 12 residues. CDR1 is SEHNR, CDR2 FQNEAQ, per germline (reference sequence). The V gene lost 8 bases and the J gene lost 1 base, with 8 bases spanning the gap. CDR3 nucleotide sequence: TGTGCCAGCGCTCAGGGGAACACTGAAGCTTTCTTT. Protein product: CASAQGNTEAFF.

This clonotype was counted many times. V usage is TRBV10-3 and J usage is TRBJ2-3; D gene uncertain. Deletions cut 0 bases from V and 5 bases from J, with 3 bases between. The CDR3 consists of 12 residues. Germline CDR1 ENHRY, CDR2 SYGVKD. CDR3 amino acids: CAISESKDTQYF. The CDR3 bases are TGTGCCATCAGTGAGTCGAAAGATACGCAGTATTTT.

This clonotype was seen only a few times. The chain uses TRBV20-1 and TRBJ1-2; D is uncertain. Trimming removed 3 bases at V and 5 bases at J, with 13 bases between. The V gene's germline CDR1 is DFQATT and CDR2 SNEGSKA (reference sequence). The CDR3 has 13 residues. CDR3 in DNA: TGCAGTGCTAGCCAGATTTCCCCTTATGGCTACACCTTC. This gives the protein CSASQISPYGYTF.

This clonotype was seen many times. V usage is TRBV2 and J usage is TRBJ2-1; TRBD1 matches 8 bases. The germline gives CDR1 SNHLY, CDR2 FYNNEI. V shed 8 bases and J 8 bases; nucleotides not matched to a gene: 11. The CDR3 covers 14 residues. CDR3 in amino acids: CASLLDREIYEQFF. DNA for the CDR3: TGTGCCAGCCTTTTGGACAGGGAGATTTATGAGCAGTTCTTC.

J is TRBJ2-1 and V is TRBV20-1; 8 bases map to TRBD2. This CDR3 is 13 amino acids long. V lost 6 bases, J lost 8 bases, and 9 bases stayed unmatched. From germline, CDR1 is DFQATT and CDR2 SNEGSKA (reference sequence). CDR3 sequence reads: CSAVAGTSHEQFF. CDR3 DNA sequence: TGCAGTGCGGTAGCGGGAACATCCCATGAGCAGTTCTTC.

In its sample, this clonotype was seen a few times. The chain carries TRBV4-2 and TRBJ2-7, with 15 positions matching TRBD2. Per germline, CDR1 LGHNA and CDR2 YNFKEQ. With V trimmed by 0 bases and J by 0 bases, 9 bases remained unmatched. This CDR3 contains 20 residues. CDR3 nucleotide sequence: TGTGCCAGCAGCCAAGATCGAATCGGGACTAGCGGGGGGCTCTCCTACGAGCAGTACTTC. It is translated as CASSQDRIGTSGGLSYEQYF.

The CDR3 sequence is CASSTLAEQYF. The CDR3 DNA reads as TGTGCCAGCAGCACCCTAGCCGAGCAGTACTTC. The V and J genes are TRBV7-2 and TRBJ2-5, with TRBD2 as a possible D gene (5 bases). The J call may be in error: the DNA end matches TRBJ2-7 better. Germline assignment: CDR1 SGHTA and CDR2 FQGNSA. CDR3 length equals 11 residues.

The chain combines TRBV7-9 with TRBJ1-3, with D perhaps matching TRBD1 (5 bases). V lost 2 bases and J 0 bases, leaving 17 bases between the germline ends. This CDR3 comprises 18 residues. Germline CDR1 and CDR2: SEHNR and FQNEAQ (reference sequence). The CDR3 bases are TGTGCCAGCAGCTTAAGAGGACACCGCGACTACTCTGGAAACACCATATATTTT. Translated, it gives CASSLRGHRDYSGNTIYF.

The CDR3 DNA reads as TGTGCCAGCAGCTTTTTAGGGATCCTTAGCTCCTACAATGAGCAGTTCTTC. Translated, it gives CASSFLGILSSYNEQFF. V is TRBV5-6 and J is TRBJ2-1, with D hard to call. V lost 2 bases and J lost 0, with 15 bases in between. The CDR3 loop spans 17 amino acids. The germline CDR1 and CDR2 sequences are SGHDT and YYEEEE.

This clonotype was seen more than once but under ten times. The rearrangement joins TRBV3-1 to TRBJ2-1, with D possibly TRBD2 on 5 matching bases. The germline CDR1 and CDR2 sequences are LGHDT and YNNKEL (reference sequence). V lost 0 bases and J lost 9, with 15 bases in between. The CDR3 consists of 15 residues. DNA for the CDR3: TGTGCCAGCAGCCAAGATCAAGCGGTGGTAAGTGAGCAGTTCTTC. It is translated as CASSQDQAVVSEQFF.

About this clonotype: One base away lies a much larger clone, so this may be a sequencing read error. This rearrangement joins TRBV6-5 to TRBJ2-1, with a weak D call TRBD2 (6 bases). The CDR3 contains 14 residues. Germline V CDR1 and CDR2: MNHEY, SVGAGI. For the CDR3, the DNA is TGTGCCGGCAGTTACGGGGGCTCCTACAATGAGCAGTTCTTC. Protein: CAGSYGGSYNEQFF.

This chain connects TRBV6-2 or TRBV6-3 to TRBJ2-1, with 8 positions matching TRBD1. The CDR3 runs to 14 residues. Germline trimming cut 7 bases from V and 2 bases from J; bases unmatched to any gene: 4. CDR1 and CDR2 from the germline V gene are MNHEY and SVGEGT. The CDR3 bases are TGTGCCAGCACCAGGACAGGGACCTACAATGAGCAGTTCTTC. It specifies CASTRTGTYNEQFF.

This clonotype was observed many times. The chain carries TRBV20-1 and TRBJ2-1, with TRBD2 identical over 8 bases. The junction had 4 bases not matched to a gene; V was cut back by 6 bases and J by 6 bases. The CDR3 is 12 residues long. Per the germline V gene, CDR1 is DFQATT and CDR2 is SNEGSKA (reference sequence). The CDR3 coding sequence is TGCAGTGCGCAGACTAGCGTCAATGAGCAGTTCTTC. It encodes CSAQTSVNEQFF.

This clonotype was detected a few times. This chain uses TRBV20-1 with TRBJ2-1; D is possibly TRBD2 (5 bases). Germline V gene sequence: CDR1 DFQATT, CDR2 SNEGSKA (reference sequence). Trimming shortened V by 6 bases and J by 6 bases, and 21 bases separated the two germline ends. This CDR3 region has 15 residues. As DNA, the CDR3 is TGCAGTGCCCGCGGAGGCACCCCTTATGGCAATGAGCAGTTCTTC. As protein: CSARGGTPYGNEQFF.

J is TRBJ2-1 and V is TRBV11-2; 8 bases fit TRBD2. Trimming removed 6 bases from V and 13 bases from J; junction bases left unmatched: 17. The CDR3 is 15 residues long. The V gene's germline CDR1 is SGHAT and CDR2 FQNNGV. The CDR3 nucleotides are TGTGCCAGCAGGCCAAAACTTAGCGGGAAAGAGACCCAGTTCTTC. Protein: CASRPKLSGKETQFF.

The chain carries TRBV5-1 and TRBJ1-2; no firm D call. Between the trimmed V and J ends, which lost 0 bases and 4 bases, there was a span of 7 bases. This CDR3 spans 13 amino acids. Germline CDR1 reads SGHRS; CDR2 reads YFSETQ. The CDR3 DNA reads as TGCGCCAGCAGCTTGGATCCCACCTATGGCTACACCTTC. Translating gives CASSLDPTYGYTF.

This chain uses TRBV10-3 with TRBJ1-1, with TRBD1 matching over 8 bases. Germline V gene sequence: CDR1 ENHRY, CDR2 SYGVKD. CDR3 length equals 14 residues. Trimming took 5 bases from V and 4 from J; bases not matched to a gene: 6. The CDR3 DNA reads TGTGCCATCAGTTCAGGGGGCACGATCACTGAAGCTTTCTTT. Translation gives CAISSGGTITEAFF.

A note on this clonotype: A much larger clone lies one base from this, so it may be a read error. The chain joins TRBV12-3 or TRBV12-4 to TRBJ2-1; D may be TRBD1 or TRBD2 (5 bases each). The CDR3 runs 16 residues. V was clipped by 3 bases and J by 3 bases, with 15 bases between them. The CDR3 coding sequence is TGTGCCAGCAGTTTGGTCAGGGACGCTTACTACAATGAGCAGTTCTTC. This translates into CASSLVRDAYYNEQFF.

The chain combines TRBV21-1 with TRBJ2-7; TRBD2 was called by the table and not checked on the DNA. TRBV21-1 is tagged as a pseudogene. This CDR3 has 16 residues. The CDR3 protein is CASSIIWRDSSYEQYF. The CDR3 DNA reads as TGTGCCAGCAGCATAATCTGGCGGGACAGCTCCTACGAGCAGTACTTC.

The sample holds one count of this clonotype. This sequence joins TRBV5-1 and TRBJ1-6; tentatively, D is TRBD1 (5 bases). This CDR3 is built from 14 residues. Deletions cut 0 bases from V and 9 bases from J, with 10 bases between. Germline CDR1 and CDR2: SGHRS and YFSETQ. CDR3: CASSLASGLSPLHF. For the CDR3, the DNA is TGCGCCAGCAGCTTGGCATCAGGGCTTTCACCCCTCCACTTT.

The chain recombines TRBV9 with TRBJ2-1; D possibly corresponds to TRBD2 (5 bases). V dropped 2 bases and J dropped 0 bases, with 21 bases sitting between them. The CDR3 length is 19 residues. CDR1 and CDR2 from the germline V gene are SGDLS and YYNGEE. This CDR3 is CASSVFGGEAASSYNEQFF. In DNA, the CDR3 is TGTGCCAGCAGCGTCTTTGGAGGTGAAGCGGCTAGCTCCTACAATGAGCAGTTCTTC.

The chain links TRBV20-1 to TRBJ2-7; a weak D match, TRBD2 (6 bases). The germline V gene encodes CDR1 DFQATT and CDR2 SNEGSKA (reference sequence). This CDR3 comprises 14 residues. Between the trimmed V and J ends, which lost 7 bases and 0 bases, there was a span of 16 bases. The CDR3 sequence: CSVPRVGSSYEQYF. The CDR3 region has the DNA TGCAGTGTTCCCAGGGTCGGGAGCTCCTACGAGCAGTACTTC.

About this clonotype: The junction shows a germline mismatch at one end, possibly a read error. This chain uses TRBV11-2 with TRBJ2-7; 8 positions match TRBD1. The CDR3 is made up of 15 amino acids. From germline, CDR1 is SGHAT and CDR2 FQNNGV. The CDR3 DNA is TGTGCCGGCAGCTTAAGTCCGGACAGGGCCTACGAGCAGTACTTC. Protein: CAGSLSPDRAYEQYF.

This chain uses TRBV7-2 with TRBJ1-5; the D gene is possibly TRBD1 (5 bases). Germline V gene data show CDR1 as SGHTA and CDR2 as FQGNSA. CDR3 length: 19 amino acids. The V end was cut by 2 bases, the J end by 0 bases, with 20 bases between. The CDR3, as DNA: TGTGCCAGCAGCTTATGGAGCGGTTTGGGGGTCAATAGCAATCAGCCCCAGCATTTT. Its protein is CASSLWSGLGVNSNQPQHF.

About this clonotype itself: One end of the junction does not line up with germline, which may come from a read error. V is TRBV27 and J is TRBJ1-2; a possible D gene is TRBD1 (5 bases). The CDR3 extends over 15 amino acids. The germline gives CDR1 MNHEY, CDR2 SMNVEV (reference sequence). This CDR3 reads CASSLSPTANYGYIF. The CDR3 bases are TGTGCCAGCAGTTTATCCCCGACAGCTAACTATGGCTACATCTTC.

The rearrangement uses TRBV28 and TRBJ1-4; D gene unclear. The CDR3 length is 13 residues. The germline V gene encodes CDR1 MDHEN and CDR2 SYDVKM. V lost 6 bases and J lost 4, with 9 bases in between. The CDR3 DNA sequence: TGTGCCAGCAGCGGACGCCTTAATGAAAAACTGTTTTTT. It is translated as CASSGRLNEKLFF.

The table lists this clonotype with many counts. The chain uses TRBV28 and TRBJ2-4; 7 bases match TRBD1. V was pared by 4 bases and J by 1 base, with 4 bases of the junction left unmatched. Germline loops: CDR1 MDHEN, CDR2 SYDVKM. CDR3 length: 15 amino acids. This chain's CDR3 is CASSSVTGAKNIQYF. In DNA, the CDR3 is TGTGCCAGCAGTTCCGTGACAGGGGCCAAAAACATTCAGTACTTC.